This note documents a single T cell receptor beta chain sequence. The antigen is undetermined. The CDR3 has 13 residues. In germline, CDR1 is SQVTM, CDR2 ANQGSEA. Trimming removed 4 bases from V and 4 bases from J; junction bases left unmatched: 6. The PCR contained 60 Vbeta and 13 Jbeta primers. Produced via immunoSEQ multiplex PCR; TCRdb's table is partial and in-frame only. The sample lists roughly 140,000 clones, 68% occurring once. The source of the sample is a study of cytomegalovirus exposure and HLA in healthy donors. Study outcomes and limitations: The study dropped some indistinguishable V segments, TRBV6-2 and TRBV6-3 among them. Within a later analysis, the majority of CMV-associated TCR beta chains appeared HLA-restricted.

The sequenced sample was PBMCs. This chain connects TRBV29-1 to TRBJ2-7, with 8 bases matching TRBD2. The TCR originated in a man between 60 and 75 years old in good health and CMV-seronegative. CDR3 sequence reads: CSVVGRVGYEQYF. As DNA, the CDR3 is TGCAGCGTTGTCGGGAGGGTAGGGTACGAGCAGTACTTC.